This T cell receptor (beta chain) is drawn from a study of T cell repertoires in ileal Crohn's disease. Overall study: At surgery, under 40% of patients smoked, with median disease duration approximately 7.3 years. The study, taken as a whole, reports: Every patient over 26.8% clonality showed endoscopic recurrence. Active smokers at surgery had more clonal expansions than non-smokers.

CDR3 length: 13 amino acids. V was trimmed by 2 bases and J by 7 bases, leaving 12 bases between them. Per the germline V gene, CDR1 is LNHNV and CDR2 is YYDKDF (reference sequence). About 500 nanograms of biopsy DNA per sample underwent TCRB immunosequencing. This table comes from immunoSEQ multiplex PCR, and its TCRdb copy is limited to in-frame clones, with some not included. The sample consists of approximately 4,100 clones, roughly 80% of them appearing once. A remark on this clone: What it binds is unknown.

Specimen: ileal tissue. The receptor was isolated from an adult with Crohn's disease. J is TRBJ2-7 and V is TRBV15, with D maybe TRBD1 (5 bases). The CDR3 loop is CATSRQGAGEQYF. CDR3 nucleotide sequence: TGTGCCACCAGCAGACAGGGTGCTGGGGAGCAGTACTTC. Combining the CDR3 with reference TRBV15 and TRBJ2-7 gives the whole variable domain DAMVIQNPRYQVTQFGKPVTLSCSQTLNHNVMYWYQQKSSQAPKLLFHYYDKDFNNEADTPDNFQSRRPNTSFCFLDIRSPGLGDTAMYLCATSRQGAGEQYFGPGTRLTVT.